A selection of T cell receptor beta chains follows, all from one sample in a study of T cell repertoires in cytomegalovirus infection. TCRdb used MiXCR to reprocess the reads, holding one entry per CDR3 protein. In the table there are 600,000 to 800,000 distinct CDR3 sequences, roughly 24% of which are singletons. Sequencing input: CD8+ T cells from PBMCs. The receptors originated from a human donor in good health (CMV status not recorded). Some clones in this sample may be carry-over from other donors' samples. Each CDR3 is given with its conserved first and last residue. Fields, in order: D gene, V gene, clone size, J gene, CDR3 DNA, CDR3 protein. A D gene is named only where the DNA matches it firmly. A clone size is listed for some rows: how often the clone was seen (once, few, many), or a class if it is expanded.

>NA|TRBV7-8|NA|TRBJ2-5
TGTGCCAGCAGCCCTTTAGGGACCGGGACAACAAGAACCCAGTACTTC
CASSPLGTGTTRTQYF
>NA|TRBV7-2|many|TRBJ2-1
TGTGCCAGCAGCCTTGGACTCCCCGTATACAATGAGCAGTTCTTC
CASSLGLPVYNEQFF
>NA|TRBV11-2|many|TRBJ2-5
TGTGCCAGCAGCTTCTTCCGGAGCCAAGAGACCCAGTACTTC
CASSFFRSQETQYF
>NA|TRBV6-6|NA|TRBJ2-5
TGTGCCAGCAGTTACTTAACAGATTTGGAGACCCAGTACTTC
CASSYLTDLETQYF
>NA|TRBV6-6|NA|TRBJ1-5
TGTGCCAGCACTAGGGCCCCAGTAGAACCCCAGCATTTT
CASTRAPVEPQHF
>TRBD1|TRBV28|many|TRBJ2-5
TGTGCCAGCAGTTTAGGGACAGAACAAGAGACCCAGTACTTC
CASSLGTEQETQYF
>NA|TRBV25-1|NA|TRBJ1-1
TGTGCCAGCAGTGGGACGACCGGTGGTGAAGCTTTCTTT
CASSGTTGGEAFF
>NA|TRBV29-1|NA|TRBJ2-2
TGCAGCGTTGTGACACAGAGGAACACCGGGGAGCTGTTTTTT
CSVVTQRNTGELFF
>NA|TRBV25-1|NA|TRBJ1-1
TGTGCCAGCAGTGATTGGGGCCAGCTTTCGAACACTGAAGCTTTCTTT
CASSDWGQLSNTEAFF
>NA|TRBV7-9|few|TRBJ1-1
TGTGCCAGCAGCCCTCCTGGGGGGGGCTTTACTGAAGCTTTCTTT
CASSPPGGGFTEAFF
>NA|TRBV29-1|NA|TRBJ2-7
TGCAGCGCCGTGACAGGCTCATCCTACGAGCAGTACTTC
CSAVTGSSYEQYF
>NA|TRBV5-6|NA|TRBJ1-6
TGTGCCAGCAGCTTGGAGAGAGGACAGACTTATAATTCACCCCTCCACTTT
CASSLERGQTYNSPLHF
>TRBD1|TRBV23-1|few|TRBJ2-5
TGCGCCAGCAGCGGGACAGGGGCTTGGGAGACCCAGTACTTC
CASSGTGAWETQYF
>NA|TRBV7-8|NA|TRBJ2-1
TGTGCCAGCAGCGACCGGGTAATCTACAATGAGCAGTTCTTC
CASSDRVIYNEQFF
>NA|TRBV29-1|NA|TRBJ1-2
TGCAGCGTTGAGGAGGATTCTAACTATGGCTACACCTTC
CSVEEDSNYGYTF
>NA|TRBV25-1|NA|TRBJ1-1
TGTGCCAGCAGTGAAGGGGGCGGGAGTCTGAACACTGAAGCTTTCTTT
CASSEGGGSLNTEAFF
>NA|TRBV20-1|NA|TRBJ1-2
TGCAGTGCTAGACCACATGGGTCTAACTATGGCTACACCTTC
CSARPHGSNYGYTF
>NA|TRBV7-9|few|TRBJ2-1
TGTGCCAGCAGCCCCCCAATGGGCGCGACTGGCAATGAGCAGTTCTTC
CASSPPMGATGNEQFF
>NA|TRBV7-8|many|TRBJ1-3
TGTGCAACCGCTCCCGGGACAATCACTGGAAACACCATATATTTT
CATAPGTITGNTIYF
>TRBD1|TRBV7-6|many|TRBJ1-5
TGTGCCAGCAGCCCAGGGGGGGGCAATCAGCCCCAGCATTTT
CASSPGGGNQPQHF
>NA|TRBV6-2/TRBV6-3|NA|TRBJ1-5
TGTGCCAGCAGTTACGCCGGGGGTATTAGCAATCAGCCCCAGCATTTT
CASSYAGGISNQPQHF
>NA|TRBV20-1|few|TRBJ2-5
TGCAGTGCTAGAGTCGTGACAGGAAAATCCCAAGAGACCCAGTACTTC
CSARVVTGKSQETQYF
>NA|TRBV15|few|TRBJ1-1
TGTGCCACCAGCAGAGAGGGAGGGGTTGAAGCTTTCTTT
CATSREGGVEAFF
>NA|TRBV7-8|many|TRBJ2-2
TGTGCCAGCAGCTTAGGAGGAGGGGAAAACACCGGGGAGCTGTTTTTT
CASSLGGGENTGELFF
>NA|TRBV7-7|many|TRBJ2-2
TGTGCTAGCAGCTTGAGGAGAACCGGGGAGCTGTTTTTT
CASSLRRTGELFF
>TRBD1|TRBV5-8|NA|TRBJ2-3
TGTGCCAGCAGCGCGACAGGGGCGAACACAGATACGCAGTATTTT
CASSATGANTDTQYF
>TRBD2|TRBV28|few|TRBJ2-1
TGTGCCAGCAGTTTTCGAGCGGGGGGGCCTTCCATAGACAATGAGCAGTTCTTC
CASSFRAGGPSIDNEQFF
>NA|TRBV7-9|NA|TRBJ2-1
TGTGCCAGCAGTCCAGCAGGCGGGAAATGGGATGAGCAGTTCTTC
CASSPAGGKWDEQFF
>NA|TRBV7-6|NA|TRBJ2-1
TGTGCTAACAGCTTATACGGGGGCTCATACAATAAGCAGTTCTTC
CANSLYGGSYNKQFF
>TRBD2|TRBV10-3|few|TRBJ2-3
TGTGCCATCAGTGAGGCGGGGGAGAACACAGATACGCAGTATTTT
CAISEAGENTDTQYF
>TRBD1|TRBV4-1|NA|TRBJ2-5
TGCGCCAGCAGCCAAGAGGGGACAGGGGTAGAGACCCAGTACTTC
CASSQEGTGVETQYF
>NA|TRBV2|NA|TRBJ2-4
TGTGCCAGCAGTGAAGGGGGGGGCATAGTGGGGGTAGCCAAAAACATTCAGTACTTC
CASSEGGGIVGVAKNIQYF
>NA|TRBV7-8|few|TRBJ2-1
TGTGCCAGCAGCTTAAGTTCAGGAATTTCCTACAATGAGCAGTTCTTC
CASSLSSGISYNEQFF
>NA|TRBV7-2|many|TRBJ1-2
TGTGCCAGCAGCCCGGGACAACTCTATGGCTACACCTTC
CASSPGQLYGYTF
>TRBD2|TRBV6-5|few|TRBJ2-7
TGTGCCAGCAGGCTGGTGGGATCGGCTAGCGGGCGGCACGAGCAGTACTTC
CASRLVGSASGRHEQYF
>NA|TRBV2|NA|TRBJ2-5
TGTGCCAGTGAGGGAGCGGACCTCCGAGAGACCCAGTACTTC
CASEGADLRETQYF
>TRBD2|TRBV2|few|TRBJ2-5
TGTGCCAGCTTCATCCCCCAGGGACAGCGGGGGGCACAAGAGACCCAGTACTTC
CASFIPQGQRGAQETQYF
>TRBD2|TRBV20-1|NA|TRBJ2-7
TGCAGTGCTAGTAAAAGCGGGGGTTGGGGCGAGCAGTACTTC
CSASKSGGWGEQYF
>NA|TRBV2|NA|TRBJ1-3
TGTGCCAGCAATCCTGGCTCTGGAAACACCATATATTTT
CASNPGSGNTIYF
>TRBD1|TRBV7-6|few|TRBJ1-2
TGTGCCAGCAGCCCAGGACAGGGGGCTGCTTTGGGCTACACCTTC
CASSPGQGAALGYTF
>NA|TRBV29-1|few|TRBJ2-7
TGCAGCGTTGAGGACAGTACCTACGAGCAGTACTTC
CSVEDSTYEQYF
>NA|TRBV7-2|many|TRBJ1-6
TGTGCCAGCAGATCCGGGGAAAATTCACCCCTCCACTTT
CASRSGENSPLHF
>NA|TRBV7-9|few|TRBJ2-3
TGTGCCAGCTCACCACCAACAGGCACAGATACGCAGTATTTT
CASSPPTGTDTQYF
>TRBD2|TRBV12-3/TRBV12-4|many|TRBJ2-5
TGTGCCAGCAGTTTCCCAGGACTAGCGGGGGAGACCCAGTACTTC
CASSFPGLAGETQYF
>TRBD1|TRBV11-2|few|TRBJ2-4
TGTGCCAGCAGCTCTCGACAGGGGGAGGACATTCAGTACTTC
CASSSRQGEDIQYF
>TRBD2|TRBV20-1|few|TRBJ2-1
TGCAGTGCGCACGGGACTAGCGATCGTAATGAGCAGTTCTTC
CSAHGTSDRNEQFF
>NA|TRBV5-6|NA|TRBJ1-5
TGTGCCAGCAGCCTTGGACAGTCCCAGCCCCAGCATTTT
CASSLGQSQPQHF
>TRBD1|TRBV20-1|few|TRBJ1-1
TGCAGTGCTCCCGGGACAGGGGTGGGGGCTTTCTTT
CSAPGTGVGAFF
>NA|TRBV12-5|few|TRBJ1-1
TGTGCTAGTGGTTTGGGCAGGGCTGAAGCTTTCTTT
CASGLGRAEAFF
>NA|TRBV29-1|NA|TRBJ2-7
TGCAGCGTTGAGGTCGAACACCCCTTCGAGCAGTACTTC
CSVEVEHPFEQYF
>TRBD1|TRBV7-2|few|TRBJ2-1
TGTGCCAGCAGCTTAGCGACAGGGCTCACCAATGAGCAGTTCTTC
CASSLATGLTNEQFF
>NA|TRBV9|NA|TRBJ2-2
TGTGCCAGCAGCGGGGGCCTTCCCGGGGAGCTGTTTTTT
CASSGGLPGELFF
>NA|TRBV7-4|many|TRBJ1-1
TGTGCCAGCACCCTCGACACCCCTGAAGCTTTCTTT
CASTLDTPEAFF
>NA|TRBV28|many|TRBJ2-3
TGTGCCAGCAGACGACCGGAATGGGATACGCAGTATTTT
CASRRPEWDTQYF
>TRBD1|TRBV15|few|TRBJ2-2
TGTGCCACCAGCAGAGCGCTCTCAGGACAGGGAGGTGGCGGGGAGCTGTTTTTT
CATSRALSGQGGGGELFF
>NA|TRBV7-2|many|TRBJ2-2
TGTGCCAGCAGCCCTCCCCCCGCAGGGCCGAACACCGGGGAGCTGTTTTTT
CASSPPPAGPNTGELFF
>NA|TRBV11-2|few|TRBJ2-3
TGTGCCAGCAGCTTGGGACCGGGGACTAGCACAGATACGCAGTATTTT
CASSLGPGTSTDTQYF
>TRBD2|TRBV7-8|NA|TRBJ2-1
TGTGCCAGCAGCTTAGGGGTGGTAGCGGGGGCCTTATACAATGAGCAGTTCTTC
CASSLGVVAGALYNEQFF
>TRBD1|TRBV7-3|few|TRBJ2-1
TGTGCCAGCAGCAGAACCGGGACAGGGTGGAATGAGCAGTTCTTC
CASSRTGTGWNEQFF